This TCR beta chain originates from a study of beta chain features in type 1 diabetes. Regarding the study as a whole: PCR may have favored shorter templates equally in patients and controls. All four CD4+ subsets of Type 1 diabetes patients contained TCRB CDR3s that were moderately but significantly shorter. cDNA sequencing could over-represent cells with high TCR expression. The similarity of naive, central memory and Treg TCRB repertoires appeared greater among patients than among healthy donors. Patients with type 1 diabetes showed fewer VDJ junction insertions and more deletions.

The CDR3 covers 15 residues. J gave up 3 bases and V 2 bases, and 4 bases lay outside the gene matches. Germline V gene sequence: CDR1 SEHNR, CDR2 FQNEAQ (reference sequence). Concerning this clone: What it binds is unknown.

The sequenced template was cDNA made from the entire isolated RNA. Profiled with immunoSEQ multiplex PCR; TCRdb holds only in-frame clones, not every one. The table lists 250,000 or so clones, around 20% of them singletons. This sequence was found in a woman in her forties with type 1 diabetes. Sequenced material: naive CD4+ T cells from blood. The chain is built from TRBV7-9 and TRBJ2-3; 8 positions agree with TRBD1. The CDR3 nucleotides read TGTGCCAGCAGCTTACTCGACAGGGGAACAGATACGCAGTATTTT. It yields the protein CASSLLDRGTDTQYF. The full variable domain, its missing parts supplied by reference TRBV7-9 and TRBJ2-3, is DTGVSQNPRHKITKRGQNVTFRCDPISEHNRLYWYRQTLGQGPEFLTYFQNEAQLEKSRLLSDRFSAERPKGSFSTLEIQRTEQGDSAMYLCASSLLDRGTDTQYFGPGTRLTVL.